One and the same sample provided the 32 T cell receptor beta chains below, sequenced in a study of CD8 T cells in ankylosing spondylitis. TCRdb reanalysed the 5' RACE reads using MiXCR and keeps one entry per CDR3 protein. Of 250,000 to 300,000 distinct CDR3 sequences listed, around 18% were seen once; the top ten hold about 8%. The sequenced material came from blood, either unsorted or a sorted T cell fraction (not recorded which). Source of these receptors: a male donor with ankylosing spondylitis or in good health (not recorded which).

This clonotype was seen at least ten times. The J gene is TRBJ2-1, the V gene TRBV12-3 or TRBV12-4; TRBD1 or TRBD2 may be the D gene (5 bases each). The CDR3 runs to 16 residues. The germline V and J ends were trimmed by 0 bases and 0 bases, with 9 bases remaining between them. The CDR3 DNA sequence: TGTGCCAGCAGTTTAGCAGGGACGAGCTCCTACAATGAGCAGTTCTTC. This gives the protein CASSLAGTSSYNEQFF.

This sequence joins TRBV28 and TRBJ2-5; 9 bases fit TRBD2. Trimming cost V 10 bases and J 4 bases; bases outside gene matches: 10. CDR1 and CDR2 from the germline V gene are MDHEN and SYDVKM. The CDR3 totals 14 residues. The CDR3 region is CAIQGPSGTETQYF. The CDR3 DNA follows: TGTGCCATTCAAGGTCCTAGCGGGACAGAGACCCAGTACTTC.

This clonotype was observed a few times. The genes are TRBV5-1 and TRBJ2-2, with 8 bases matching TRBD1. Trimming removed 4 bases from V and 3 bases from J; junction bases left unmatched: 5. The germline gives CDR1 SGHRS, CDR2 YFSETQ. The CDR3 is 15 residues long. The DNA for the CDR3 is TGCGCCAGCAGCCCGGACAGGGTGGACACCGGGGAGCTGTTTTTT. Protein product: CASSPDRVDTGELFF. The entire variable domain, with the rest obtained from reference TRBV5-1 and TRBJ2-2, is as follows: KAGVTQTPRYLIKTRGQQVTLSCSPISGHRSVSWYQQTPGQGLQFLFEYFSETQRNKGNFPGRFSGRQFSNSRSEMNVSTLELGDSALYLCASSPDRVDTGELFFGEGSRLTVL.

The chain combines TRBV6-5 with TRBJ2-1; a possible D gene is TRBD2 (5 bases). This CDR3 is 14 amino acids long. Germline V gene data show CDR1 as MNHEY and CDR2 as SVGAGI. V gave up 3 bases and J gave up 5 bases, with 11 bases separating them. CDR3 protein: CASSYRVGNNEQFF. Here the CDR3 DNA reads TGTGCCAGCAGTTATCGGGTCGGGAACAATGAGCAGTTCTTC.

The chain has TRBV7-3 and TRBJ2-3; D may be TRBD1 (5 bases). This CDR3 spans 15 amino acids. In germline, CDR1 is SGHTA, CDR2 FQGTGA. V was trimmed by 5 bases and J by 0 bases, leaving 12 bases between them. The CDR3 sequence: CASSQGVTSTDTQYF. The CDR3 DNA reads TGTGCCAGCAGCCAGGGCGTCACTAGCACAGATACGCAGTATTTT.

In its sample, this clonotype was seen many times. The V gene is TRBV6-1, the J gene TRBJ1-6; D uncertain. Trimming removed 7 bases at V and 0 bases at J, with 13 bases between. Germline CDR1 and CDR2: MNHNS and SASEGT. This CDR3 has 16 residues. The CDR3: CASKQGPFSYNSPLHF. The DNA of the CDR3 is TGTGCCAGCAAACAAGGTCCATTCTCCTATAATTCACCCCTCCACTTT.

This clonotype has only a few counts. The rearrangement links TRBV5-6 to TRBJ2-1, with 8 bases aligning to TRBD2. Germline V CDR1 and CDR2: SGHDT, YYEEEE. The CDR3 sequence is 14 residues long. The junction had 2 bases not matched to a gene; V was cut back by 4 bases and J by 2 bases. The CDR3 loop is CASSGLAAYNEQFF. The CDR3 DNA is TGTGCCAGCAGCGGACTAGCAGCCTACAATGAGCAGTTCTTC.

This clonotype was observed a few times. This chain connects TRBV29-1 to TRBJ1-1; 7 nucleotides align to TRBD1. The CDR3 has 14 residues. The germline V gene encodes CDR1 SQVTM and CDR2 ANQGSEA. The V and J ends lost 3 bases and 4 bases, in that order; junction bases with no gene match: 8. The CDR3, as DNA: TGCAGCGTTGACCGGGACAGACGGGGCACTGAAGCTTTCTTT. Amino acids: CSVDRDRRGTEAFF.

V usage is TRBV12-3 or TRBV12-4 and J usage is TRBJ2-1, with 9 nucleotides matching TRBD2. This CDR3 is 15 amino acids long. After removal of 5 bases from V and 7 bases from J, the junction contained 9 bases not matched to a gene. CDR3: CASSPGLASGNEQFF. Here the CDR3 DNA reads TGTGCCAGCAGTCCGGGACTAGCTAGTGGGAATGAGCAGTTCTTC.

The chain is built from TRBV18 and TRBJ2-1; D unresolved. Germline V gene sequence: CDR1 KGHSH, CDR2 LQKENI. The CDR3 runs to 16 residues. V gave up 6 bases and J gave up 0 bases, with 15 bases separating them. The CDR3 sequence is CASSPEALPSYNEQFF. Here the CDR3 DNA reads TGTGCCAGCTCGCCAGAAGCGCTGCCCTCCTACAATGAGCAGTTCTTC.

The chain uses TRBV7-9 and TRBJ2-7; D may be TRBD2 (5 bases). The CDR3 has 16 residues. The V gene lost 6 bases and the J gene lost 4 bases, with 22 bases spanning the gap. Germline lookup yields CDR1 SEHNR and CDR2 FQNEAQ (reference sequence). CDR3 in amino acids: CASRRKDWIEGYEQYV. DNA of the CDR3: TGTGCCAGCAGACGGAAGGACTGGATAGAAGGATACGAGCAGTACGTC.

The CDR3 DNA follows: TGTGCCAGCCCCCCTAGCGGGAGCTCCTACAATGAGCAGTTCTTC. Its protein product is CASPPSGSSYNEQFF. The rearrangement links TRBV28 to TRBJ2-1, with TRBD2 matching over 10 bases. V lost 8 bases, J lost 0 bases, and 4 bases stayed unmatched. This CDR3 has 15 residues. Germline V lookup: CDR1 MDHEN, CDR2 SYDVKM. The variable domain in full, completed from reference TRBV28 and TRBJ2-1, reads DVKVTQSSRYLVKRTGEKVFLECVQDMDHENMFWYRQDPGLGLRLIYFSYDVKMKEKGDIPEGYSVSREKKERFSLILESASTNQTSMYLCASPPSGSSYNEQFFGPGTRLTVL.

The DNA for the CDR3 is TGTGCCAGCAGTTCGCCCAGGGGGCTGGGGACAGATACGCAGTATTTT. This encodes CASSSPRGLGTDTQYF. The rearrangement joins TRBV27 to TRBJ2-3; 8 bases agree with TRBD1. Germline values: CDR1 MNHEY, CDR2 SMNVEV (reference sequence). Trimming at V came to 4 bases and at J to 3 bases, leaving 9 bases not matched to a gene. This CDR3 has 16 amino acids.

Note on this clonotype: One end of the junction varies from germline; a read error may be responsible. This chain joins TRBV29-1 and TRBJ1-2, with D hard to call. Germline V gene sequence: CDR1 SQVTM, CDR2 ANQGSEA. The CDR3 sequence is 12 residues long. CDR3 sequence (DNA): TGCAGCGGTGGGAGTTCTAACTATGCCTACACCTTC. Translating gives CSGGSSNYAYTF.

This clonotype was recorded at least ten times. This chain uses TRBV10-3 with TRBJ2-3, with 8 bases fitting TRBD2. Germline lookup yields CDR1 ENHRY and CDR2 SYGVKD. V dropped 7 bases and J dropped 1; count of bases not matched to a gene: 4. CDR3 length equals 14 residues. CDR3 sequence reads: CAINPGLGTDTQYF. In nucleotides, the CDR3 is TGTGCCATCAACCCGGGACTAGGCACAGATACGCAGTATTTT.

In its sample, this clonotype was seen a few times. The chain carries TRBV4-2 and TRBJ2-1; D might be TRBD1 (5 bases). Per germline, CDR1 LGHNA and CDR2 YNFKEQ. CDR3 length: 19 residues. V was pared by 5 bases and J by 1 base, with 24 bases between. CDR3: CASSAVAPRTGVSYNEQFF. The CDR3 DNA follows: TGTGCCAGCAGCGCGGTCGCCCCTCGAACAGGAGTATCCTACAATGAGCAGTTCTTC.

The J gene is TRBJ2-1, the V gene TRBV7-6; TRBD1 agrees at 9 bases. The germline V gene encodes CDR1 SGHVS and CDR2 FNYEAQ. The CDR3 loop spans 15 amino acids. V trimming: 5 bases; J trimming: 8 bases; junction bases outside the gene matches: 10. The DNA of the CDR3 is TGTGCCAGCAGCCCCTGGGGGACAGGGTCGGATGAGCAGTTCTTC. Translation gives CASSPWGTGSDEQFF.

About this clonotype: Since the CDR3 does not end with the conserved phenylalanine or tryptophan, this likely comes from a read error. This chain connects TRBV28 to TRBJ2-7; TRBD1 is a possible D gene (8 bases). Per germline, CDR1 MDHEN and CDR2 SYDVKM. Trimming cost V 4 bases and J 2 bases, with 15 bases left between them. This CDR3 has 15 residues. CDR3 bases: TGTGCCAGCAGTTACAGGGGGGGCAAGGCCTACGAGCAGTACGCC. As protein: CASSYRGGKAYEQYA.

At least ten counts were recorded for this clonotype. CDR3 in DNA: TGCAGTGCTAGAGTGGCCAGAATACTTCTTACTGAAGCTTTCTTT. Protein product: CSARVARILLTEAFF. The chain links TRBV20-1 to TRBJ1-1; unclear D gene. With 1 base removed from V and 5 bases from J, the gap between germline ends came to 17 bases. This CDR3 has 15 residues. Germline V CDR1 and CDR2: DFQATT, SNEGSKA (reference sequence).

In this sample, this clonotype turned up a few times. The chain carries TRBV18 and TRBJ2-1, with D uncertain. The CDR3 sequence is 11 residues long. CDR1 and CDR2 (germline): KGHSH, LQKENI. The V end lost 5 bases, the J end lost 10 bases, and 9 bases lay between the germline ends. CDR3 sequence: CASSGLGEQFF. Here the CDR3 DNA reads TGTGCCAGCTCAGGGCTTGGGGAGCAGTTCTTC.

This clonotype was seen a few times. The V and J genes are TRBV5-1 and TRBJ2-2; 11 bases line up with TRBD2. Germline trimming cut 4 bases from V and 0 bases from J; bases unmatched to any gene: 8. Germline V gene sequence: CDR1 SGHRS, CDR2 YFSETQ. There are 18 residues in the CDR3. The DNA for the CDR3 is TGCGCCAGCAGCCCGTTACTAGCGGGGGAGACGAACACCGGGGAGCTGTTTTTT. This encodes CASSPLLAGETNTGELFF.

In this sample, this clonotype turned up once. The rearrangement links TRBV9 to TRBJ2-5; D not certain. Per the germline V gene, CDR1 is SGDLS and CDR2 is YYNGEE. Trimming removed 0 bases from V and 1 base from J, with 4 bases in between. The CDR3 is made up of 13 amino acids. CDR3 loop: CASSVASQETQYF. CDR3 DNA sequence: TGTGCCAGCAGCGTAGCTAGCCAAGAGACCCAGTACTTC.

The chain employs TRBV6-1 and TRBJ2-4; either TRBD1 or TRBD2 may fit D (5 bases each). CDR1 is MNHNS, CDR2 SASEGT, per germline. The CDR3 length is 15 residues. V dropped 3 bases and J dropped 0 bases, with 9 bases sitting between them. This CDR3 is CASSDGTLAKNIQYF. Here the CDR3 DNA reads TGTGCCAGCAGTGACGGGACCCTAGCCAAAAACATTCAGTACTTC.

A few counts support this clonotype. The CDR3 sequence is CSASPRAGTDTQYF. CDR3 bases: TGCAGTGCTAGCCCACGGGCGGGCACAGATACGCAGTATTTT. The V and J genes are TRBV20-1 and TRBJ2-3; D call uncertain. Germline V lookup: CDR1 DFQATT, CDR2 SNEGSKA (reference sequence). V lost 3 bases to trimming and J lost 1 base, with 11 bases between them. This CDR3 spans 14 amino acids.

The genes are TRBV5-1 and TRBJ2-2; unclear D gene. This CDR3 spans 14 amino acids. Trimming left V 3 bases short and J 5 bases short, with 11 bases between. CDR1 is SGHRS, CDR2 YFSETQ, per germline. The CDR3 spells CASSWTSTTGELFF. CDR3 nucleotides: TGCGCCAGCAGCTGGACCAGTACTACCGGGGAGCTGTTTTTT.

The sample holds many counts of this clonotype. J is TRBJ1-4 and V is TRBV5-1; D perhaps matches TRBD1 (5 bases). V was shortened by 0 bases and J by 7 bases, with 10 bases between the two germline ends. CDR1 is SGHRS and CDR2 is YFSETQ in the germline V gene. This CDR3 has 14 amino acids. The DNA of the CDR3 is TGCGCCAGCAGCTTGGGGCAGGGAGGTGAAAAACTGTTTTTT. Its translation is CASSLGQGGEKLFF.

This clonotype has a handful of counts. The J gene is TRBJ2-1, the V gene TRBV7-2, with a possible D match to TRBD2 (5 bases). Germline lookup yields CDR1 SGHTA and CDR2 FQGNSA. The CDR3 consists of 17 residues. The germline V and J ends were trimmed by 0 bases and 6 bases, with 18 bases remaining between them. The CDR3 DNA reads TGTGCCAGCAGCTTAGCCGTAGGACGGGGTCTACGCAATGAGCAGTTCTTC. Its translation: CASSLAVGRGLRNEQFF.

This clonotype was counted only a few times. The genes are TRBV5-1 and TRBJ2-1; D unresolved. CDR3 length: 16 amino acids. Per the germline V gene, CDR1 is SGHRS and CDR2 is YFSETQ. Trimming shortened V by 0 bases and J by 9 bases, and 19 bases separated the two germline ends. The CDR3 region is CASSLVVGGYLPEQFF. The CDR3 DNA reads TGCGCCAGCAGCTTGGTAGTGGGTGGATACTTACCTGAGCAGTTCTTC.

This rearrangement joins TRBV5-6 to TRBJ2-7; D is possibly TRBD1 or TRBD2 (5 bases each). CDR3 length: 13 residues. In germline, CDR1 is SGHDT, CDR2 YYEEEE. V lost 0 bases and J 6 bases, leaving 10 bases between the germline ends. The CDR3 nucleotides are TGTGCCAGCAGCTTGGCTTCCGGGGCCGAGCAGTACGTC. As protein: CASSLASGAEQYV.

The CDR3 bases are TGCAGTGCTACAGCCGGGGGCATTAGGGATCAGCCCCAGCATTTT. Residues: CSATAGGIRDQPQHF. This rearrangement joins TRBV20-1 to TRBJ1-5, with TRBD1 as a possible D gene (6 bases). Germline V lookup: CDR1 DFQATT, CDR2 SNEGSKA (reference sequence). The ends were cut back, 4 bases at V and 5 bases at J, with 18 bases in the middle. The CDR3 contains 15 residues.

This clonotype was counted a few times. This rearrangement joins TRBV5-1 to TRBJ1-5; D may be TRBD1 (5 bases). The CDR3 loop spans 15 amino acids. Germline values: CDR1 SGHRS, CDR2 YFSETQ. V shed 0 bases and J shed 4 bases, with 11 bases lying between them. Here the CDR3 reads CASSLEGIGNQPQHF. The CDR3 region has the DNA TGCGCCAGCAGCTTGGAGGGGATCGGTAATCAGCCCCAGCATTTT.

This clonotype was picked up a small number of times. V and J are TRBV7-8 and TRBJ2-3, with D possibly called TRBD1 or TRBD2 (6 bases each). This CDR3 spans 17 amino acids. The V gene lost 1 base and the J gene lost 1 base, with 15 bases spanning the gap. Per the germline V gene, CDR1 is SGHVS and CDR2 is FQNEAQ. CDR3 sequence (DNA): TGTGCCAGCAGCTTAGGGGGGGCCCCCGCACGCACAGATACGCAGTATTTT. Its translation: CASSLGGAPARTDTQYF.